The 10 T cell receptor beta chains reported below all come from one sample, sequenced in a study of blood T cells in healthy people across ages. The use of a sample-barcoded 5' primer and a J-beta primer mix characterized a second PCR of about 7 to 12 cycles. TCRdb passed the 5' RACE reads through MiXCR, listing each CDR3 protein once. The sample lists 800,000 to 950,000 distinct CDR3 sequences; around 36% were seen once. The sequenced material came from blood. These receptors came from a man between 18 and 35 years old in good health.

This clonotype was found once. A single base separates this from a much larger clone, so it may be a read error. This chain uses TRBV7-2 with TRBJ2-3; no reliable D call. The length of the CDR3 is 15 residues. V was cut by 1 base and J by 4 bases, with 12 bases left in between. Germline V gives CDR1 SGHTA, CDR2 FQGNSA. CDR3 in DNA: TGTGCCAGCAGCTTAGAGGCAGAAGCTGCAGATACGCAGTATTTT. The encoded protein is CASSLEAEAADTQYF.

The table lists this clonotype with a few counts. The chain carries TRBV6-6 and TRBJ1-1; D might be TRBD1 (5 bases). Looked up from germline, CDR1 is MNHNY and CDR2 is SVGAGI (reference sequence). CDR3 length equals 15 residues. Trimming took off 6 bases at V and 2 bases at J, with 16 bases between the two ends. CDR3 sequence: CASRADGTGNTEAFF. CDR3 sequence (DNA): TGTGCCAGCAGGGCGGACGGGACGGGTAACACTGAAGCTTTCTTT.

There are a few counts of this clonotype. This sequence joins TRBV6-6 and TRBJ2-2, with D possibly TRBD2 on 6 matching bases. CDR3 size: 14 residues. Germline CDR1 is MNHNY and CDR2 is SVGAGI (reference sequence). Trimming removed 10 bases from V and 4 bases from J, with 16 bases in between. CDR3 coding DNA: TGTGCCATCCCGGCCGGGGGAGGCACCGGGGAGCTGTTTTTT. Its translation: CAIPAGGGTGELFF.

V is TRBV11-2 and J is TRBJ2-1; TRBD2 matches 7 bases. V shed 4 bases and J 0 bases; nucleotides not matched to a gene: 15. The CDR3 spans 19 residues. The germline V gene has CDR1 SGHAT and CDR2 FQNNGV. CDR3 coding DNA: TGTGCCAGCAGCTCCGGGGGACGGGGGGAGGTGAGCTCCTACAATGAGCAGTTCTTC. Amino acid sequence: CASSSGGRGEVSSYNEQFF.

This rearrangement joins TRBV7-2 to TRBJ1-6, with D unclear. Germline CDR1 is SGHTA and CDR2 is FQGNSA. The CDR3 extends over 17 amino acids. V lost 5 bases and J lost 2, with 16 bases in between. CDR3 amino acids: CASSKWEGSTYNSPLHF. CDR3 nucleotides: TGTGCCAGCAGCAAGTGGGAGGGATCAACCTATAATTCACCCCTCCACTTT.

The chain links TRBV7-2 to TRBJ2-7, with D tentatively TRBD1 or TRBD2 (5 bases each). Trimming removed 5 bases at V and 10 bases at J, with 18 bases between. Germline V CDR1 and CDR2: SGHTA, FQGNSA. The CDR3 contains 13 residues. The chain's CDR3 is CASSVGELGSQYF. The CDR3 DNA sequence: TGTGCCAGCAGCGTAGGGGAGTTAGGTTCACAGTACTTC.

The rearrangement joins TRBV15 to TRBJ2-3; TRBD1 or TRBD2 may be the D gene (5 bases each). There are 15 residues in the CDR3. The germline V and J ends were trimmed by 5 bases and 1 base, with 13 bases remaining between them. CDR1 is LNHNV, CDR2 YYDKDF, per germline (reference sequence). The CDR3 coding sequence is TGTGCCACCAGCGCCCGGGACCAGGGCACAGATACGCAGTATTTT. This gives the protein CATSARDQGTDTQYF. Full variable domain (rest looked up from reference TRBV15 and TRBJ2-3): DAMVIQNPRYQVTQFGKPVTLSCSQTLNHNVMYWYQQKSSQAPKLLFHYYDKDFNNEADTPDNFQSRRPNTSFCFLDIRSPGLGDTAMYLCATSARDQGTDTQYFGPGTRLTVL.

Written as DNA, the CDR3 is TGTGCCAGCAGCCATCCACAGGAAAAACTGTTTTTT. This encodes CASSHPQEKLFF. The V call is TRBV7-2, the J call TRBJ1-4; D ambiguous. Germline V gene data show CDR1 as SGHTA and CDR2 as FQGNSA. The CDR3 runs to 12 residues. Trimming shortened V by 5 bases and J by 8 bases, and 9 bases separated the two germline ends. Drawing the rest from reference TRBV7-2 and TRBJ1-4, the complete variable domain is GAGVSQSPSNKVTEKGKDVELRCDPISGHTALYWYRQSLGQGLEFLIYFQGNSAPDKSGLPSDRFSAERTGGSVSTLTIQRTQQEDSAVYLCASSHPQEKLFFGSGTQLSVL.

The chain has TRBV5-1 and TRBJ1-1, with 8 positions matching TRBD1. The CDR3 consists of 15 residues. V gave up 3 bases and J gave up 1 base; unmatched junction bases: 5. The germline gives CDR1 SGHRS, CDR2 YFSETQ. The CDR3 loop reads CASSSSGQGNTEAFF. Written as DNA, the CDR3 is TGCGCCAGCAGCTCCTCTGGACAGGGGAACACTGAAGCTTTCTTT.

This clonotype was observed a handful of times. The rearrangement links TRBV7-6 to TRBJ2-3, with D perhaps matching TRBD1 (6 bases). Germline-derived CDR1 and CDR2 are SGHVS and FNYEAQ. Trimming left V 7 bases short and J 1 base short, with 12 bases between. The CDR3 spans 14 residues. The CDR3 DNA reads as TGTGCCAGCACTACCGCAGGGGGCACAGATACGCAGTATTTT. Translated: CASTTAGGTDTQYF.